This entry lists 2 T cell receptor beta chains sequenced from one sample in a study of T cells in Graves' hyperthyroidism and ophthalmopathy. What was amplified from RNA transcripts were TCR beta CDR3 regions. The study used the HTBI primer set for a first-round RT-PCR of the TCR CDR3. TCRdb re-called the multiplex PCR reads through MiXCR, storing one row per CDR3 protein. The repertoire holds over 250,000 distinct CDR3 sequences, with approximately 23% as singletons. Material for sequencing was blood. The receptors come from a man under 40 with Graves' ophthalmopathy.

The V gene is TRBV19, the J gene TRBJ1-2; no definite D call. With 6 bases removed from V and 2 bases from J, the gap between germline ends came to 13 bases. The CDR3 length is 14 residues. Germline V gene sequence: CDR1 LNHDA, CDR2 SQIVND (reference sequence). CDR3 nucleotide sequence: TGTGCCAGTAGCTCAACGGACGGGAACTATGGCTACACCTTC. Amino acid sequence: CASSSTDGNYGYTF.

The V and J genes are TRBV12-3 or TRBV12-4 and TRBJ2-2, with D unresolved. Between the trimmed V and J ends, which lost 6 bases and 7 bases, there was a span of 9 bases. This CDR3 has 12 amino acids. This CDR3 is CASRDGDGELFF. Here the CDR3 DNA reads TGTGCCAGCAGGGATGGGGACGGGGAGCTGTTTTTT.